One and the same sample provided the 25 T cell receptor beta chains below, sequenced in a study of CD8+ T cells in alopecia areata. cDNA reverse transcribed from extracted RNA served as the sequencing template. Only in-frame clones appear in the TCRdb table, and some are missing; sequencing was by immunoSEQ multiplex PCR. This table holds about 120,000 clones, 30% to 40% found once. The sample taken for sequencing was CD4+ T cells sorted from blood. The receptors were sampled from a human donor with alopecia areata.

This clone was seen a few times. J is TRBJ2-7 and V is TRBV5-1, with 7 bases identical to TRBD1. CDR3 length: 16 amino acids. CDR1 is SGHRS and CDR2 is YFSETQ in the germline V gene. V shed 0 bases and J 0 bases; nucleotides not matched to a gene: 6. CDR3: CASSLGAGTASYEQYF. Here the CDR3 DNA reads TGCGCCAGCAGCTTGGGGGCCGGGACAGCCTCCTACGAGCAGTACTTC.

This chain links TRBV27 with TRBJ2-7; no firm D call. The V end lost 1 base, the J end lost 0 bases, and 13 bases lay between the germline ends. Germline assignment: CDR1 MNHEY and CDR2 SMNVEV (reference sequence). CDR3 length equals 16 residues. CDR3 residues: CASSLWGDFSSYEQYF. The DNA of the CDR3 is TGTGCCAGCAGTTTATGGGGTGACTTCAGCTCCTACGAGCAGTACTTC.

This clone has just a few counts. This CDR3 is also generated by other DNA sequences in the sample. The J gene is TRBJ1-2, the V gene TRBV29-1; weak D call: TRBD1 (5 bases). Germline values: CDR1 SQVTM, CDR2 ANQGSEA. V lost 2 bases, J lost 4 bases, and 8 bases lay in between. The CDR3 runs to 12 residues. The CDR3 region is CSVERGSYGYTF. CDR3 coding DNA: TGCAGCGTTGAACGGGGGTCCTATGGCTACACCTTC. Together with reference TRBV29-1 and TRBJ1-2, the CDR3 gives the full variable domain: SAVISQKPSRDICQRGTSLTIQCQVDSQVTMMFWYRQQPGQSLTLIATANQGSEATYESGFVIDKFPISRPNLTFSTLTVSNMSPEDSSIYLCSVERGSYGYTFGSGTRLTVV.

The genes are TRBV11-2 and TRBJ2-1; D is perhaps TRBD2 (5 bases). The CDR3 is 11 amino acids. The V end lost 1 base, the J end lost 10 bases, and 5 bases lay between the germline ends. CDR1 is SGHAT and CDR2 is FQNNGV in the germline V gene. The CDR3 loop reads CASSLGGEQFF. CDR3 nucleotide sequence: TGTGCCAGCAGCTTAGGCGGGGAGCAGTTCTTC.

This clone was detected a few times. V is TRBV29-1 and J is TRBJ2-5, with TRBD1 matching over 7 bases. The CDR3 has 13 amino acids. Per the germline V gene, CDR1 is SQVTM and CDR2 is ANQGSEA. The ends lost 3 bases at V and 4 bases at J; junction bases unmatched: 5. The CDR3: CSVDGQVGETQYF. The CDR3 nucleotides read TGCAGCGTTGATGGACAGGTGGGAGAGACCCAGTACTTC.

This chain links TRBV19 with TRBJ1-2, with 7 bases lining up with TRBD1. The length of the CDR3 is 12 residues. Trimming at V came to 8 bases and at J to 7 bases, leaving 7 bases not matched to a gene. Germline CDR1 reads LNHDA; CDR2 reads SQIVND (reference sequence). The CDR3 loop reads CASGGGEFGYTF. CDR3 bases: TGTGCCAGTGGAGGGGGCGAGTTTGGCTACACCTTC.

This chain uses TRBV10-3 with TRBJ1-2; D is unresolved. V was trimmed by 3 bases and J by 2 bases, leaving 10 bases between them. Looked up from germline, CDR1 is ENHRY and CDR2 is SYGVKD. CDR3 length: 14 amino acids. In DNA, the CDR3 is TGTGCCATCAGTGACGGGCTAGTAAACTATGGCTACACCTTC. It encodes CAISDGLVNYGYTF.

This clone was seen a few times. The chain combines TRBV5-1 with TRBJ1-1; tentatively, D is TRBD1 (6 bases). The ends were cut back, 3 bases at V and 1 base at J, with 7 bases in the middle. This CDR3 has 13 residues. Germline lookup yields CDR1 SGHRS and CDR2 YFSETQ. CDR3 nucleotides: TGCGCCAGCAGCTCACAGGGGAACACTGAAGCTTTCTTT. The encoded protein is CASSSQGNTEAFF.

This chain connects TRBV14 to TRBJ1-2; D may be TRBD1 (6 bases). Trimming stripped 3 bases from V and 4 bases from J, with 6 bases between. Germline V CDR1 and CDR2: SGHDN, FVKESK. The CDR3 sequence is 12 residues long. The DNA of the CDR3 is TGTGCCAGCAGCCAGGACAGCTATGGCTACACCTTC. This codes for CASSQDSYGYTF.

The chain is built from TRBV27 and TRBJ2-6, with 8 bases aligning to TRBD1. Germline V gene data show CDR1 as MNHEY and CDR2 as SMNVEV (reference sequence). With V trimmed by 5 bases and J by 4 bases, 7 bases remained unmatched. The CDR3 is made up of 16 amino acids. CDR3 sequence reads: CASSLWTGPGANVLTF. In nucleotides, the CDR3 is TGTGCCAGCAGTCTATGGACAGGGCCAGGGGCCAACGTCCTGACTTTC. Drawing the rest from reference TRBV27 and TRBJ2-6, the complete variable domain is EAQVTQNPRYLITVTGKKLTVTCSQNMNHEYMSWYRQDPGLGLRQIYYSMNVEVTDKGDVPEGYKVSRKEKRNFPLILESPSPNQTSLYFCASSLWTGPGANVLTFGAGSRLTVL.

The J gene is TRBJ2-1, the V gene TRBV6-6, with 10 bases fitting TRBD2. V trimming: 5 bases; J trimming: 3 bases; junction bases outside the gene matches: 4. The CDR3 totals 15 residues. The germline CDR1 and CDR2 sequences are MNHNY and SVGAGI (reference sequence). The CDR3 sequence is CASSDVAGGYNEQFF. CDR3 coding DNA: TGTGCCAGCAGTGATGTAGCGGGGGGCTACAATGAGCAGTTCTTC.

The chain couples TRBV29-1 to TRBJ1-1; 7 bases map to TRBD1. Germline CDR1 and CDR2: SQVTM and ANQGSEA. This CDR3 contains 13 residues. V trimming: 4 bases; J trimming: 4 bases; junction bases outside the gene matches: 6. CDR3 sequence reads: CSVAWTGGTEAFF. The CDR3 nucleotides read TGCAGCGTTGCTTGGACAGGAGGCACTGAAGCTTTCTTT.

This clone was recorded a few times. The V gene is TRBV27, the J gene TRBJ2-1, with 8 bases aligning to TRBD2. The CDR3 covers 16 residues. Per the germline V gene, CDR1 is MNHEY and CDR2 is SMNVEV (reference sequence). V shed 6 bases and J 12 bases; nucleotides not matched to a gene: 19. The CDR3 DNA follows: TGTGCCAGCAGCCAAGGTGCCGGACTAGCAAAGGGAGGGCAGTTCTTC. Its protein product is CASSQGAGLAKGGQFF.

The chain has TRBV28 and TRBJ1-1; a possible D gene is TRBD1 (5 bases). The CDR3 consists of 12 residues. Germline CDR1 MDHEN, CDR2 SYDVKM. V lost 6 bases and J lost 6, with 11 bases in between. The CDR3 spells CASRGQGAEAFF. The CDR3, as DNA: TGTGCCAGCAGGGGTCAGGGAGCTGAAGCTTTCTTT.

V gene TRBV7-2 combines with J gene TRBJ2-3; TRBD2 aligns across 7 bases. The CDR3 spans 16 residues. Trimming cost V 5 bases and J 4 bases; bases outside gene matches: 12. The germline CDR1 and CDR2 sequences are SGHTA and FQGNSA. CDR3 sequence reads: CASSQGLSGASDTQYF. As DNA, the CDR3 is TGTGCCAGCAGCCAGGGACTAAGCGGGGCATCAGATACGCAGTATTTT.

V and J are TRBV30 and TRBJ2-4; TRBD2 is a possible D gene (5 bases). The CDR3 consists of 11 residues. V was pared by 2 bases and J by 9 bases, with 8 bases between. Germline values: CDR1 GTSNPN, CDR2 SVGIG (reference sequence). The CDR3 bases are TGTGCCTGGAGTAGTGAGGGCATTCAGTACTTC. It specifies CAWSSEGIQYF.

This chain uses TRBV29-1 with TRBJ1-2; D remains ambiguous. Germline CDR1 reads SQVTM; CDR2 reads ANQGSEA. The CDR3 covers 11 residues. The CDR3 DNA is TGCAGTTCTCTAGCTTCGGGTGGCTACACCTTC. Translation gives CSSLASGGYTF.

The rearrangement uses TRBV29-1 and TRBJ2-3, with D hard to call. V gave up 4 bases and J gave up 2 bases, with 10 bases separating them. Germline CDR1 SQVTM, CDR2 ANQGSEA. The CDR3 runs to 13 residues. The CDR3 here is CSVANRLTDTQYF. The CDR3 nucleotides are TGCAGCGTTGCGAACAGACTCACAGATACGCAGTATTTT.

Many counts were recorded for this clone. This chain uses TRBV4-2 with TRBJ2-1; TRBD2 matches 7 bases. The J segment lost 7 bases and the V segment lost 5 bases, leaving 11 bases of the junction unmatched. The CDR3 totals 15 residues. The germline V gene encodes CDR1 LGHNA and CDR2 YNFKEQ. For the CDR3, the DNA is TGTGCCAGCAGCGAACGGGAGGAGGATTGGAATGAGCAGTTCTTC. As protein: CASSEREEDWNEQFF.

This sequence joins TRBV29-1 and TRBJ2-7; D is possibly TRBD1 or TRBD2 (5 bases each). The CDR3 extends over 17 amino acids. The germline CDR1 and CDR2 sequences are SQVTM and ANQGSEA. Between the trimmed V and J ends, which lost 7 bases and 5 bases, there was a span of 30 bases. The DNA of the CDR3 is TGCAGCGCCACGGGTGGGCTAAGCAGGGTACTCGGGAACGAGCAGTACTTC. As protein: CSATGGLSRVLGNEQYF.

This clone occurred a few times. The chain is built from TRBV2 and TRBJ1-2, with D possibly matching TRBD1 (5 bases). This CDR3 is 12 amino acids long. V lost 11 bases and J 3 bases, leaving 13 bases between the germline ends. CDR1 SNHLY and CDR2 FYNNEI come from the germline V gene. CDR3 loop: CASAGTDYGYTF. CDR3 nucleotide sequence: TGTGCCTCAGCCGGGACGGACTATGGCTACACCTTC. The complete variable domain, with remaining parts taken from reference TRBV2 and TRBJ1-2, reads EPEVTQTPSHQVTQMGQEVILRCVPISNHLYFYWYRQILGQKVEFLVSFYNNEISEKSEIFDDQFSVERPDGSNFTLKIRSTKLEDSAMYFCASAGTDYGYTFGSGTRLTVV.

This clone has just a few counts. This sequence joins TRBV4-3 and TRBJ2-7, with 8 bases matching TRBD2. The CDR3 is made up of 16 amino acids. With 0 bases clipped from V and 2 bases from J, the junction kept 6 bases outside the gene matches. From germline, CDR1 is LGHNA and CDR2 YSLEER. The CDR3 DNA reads TGCGCCAGCAGCCAAGACTGGAGCGGGGGAGCCTACGAGCAGTACTTC. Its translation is CASSQDWSGGAYEQYF.

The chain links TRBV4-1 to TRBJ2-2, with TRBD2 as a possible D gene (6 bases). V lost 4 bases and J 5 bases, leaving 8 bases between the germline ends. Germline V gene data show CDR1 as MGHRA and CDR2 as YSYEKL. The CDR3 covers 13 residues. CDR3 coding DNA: TGCGCCAGCAGCCGCCGGGAGACCGGGGAGCTGTTTTTT. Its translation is CASSRRETGELFF.

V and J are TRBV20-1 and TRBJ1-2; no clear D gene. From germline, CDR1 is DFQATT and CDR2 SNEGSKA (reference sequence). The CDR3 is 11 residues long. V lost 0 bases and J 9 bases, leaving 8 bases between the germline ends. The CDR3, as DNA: TGCAGTGCTAGAGATGGGAGGCGCTACACCTTC. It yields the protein CSARDGRRYTF.

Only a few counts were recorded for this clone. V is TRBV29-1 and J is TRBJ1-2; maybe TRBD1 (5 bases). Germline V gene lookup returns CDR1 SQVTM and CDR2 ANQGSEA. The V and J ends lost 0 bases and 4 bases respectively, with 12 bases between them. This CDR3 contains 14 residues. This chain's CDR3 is CSVEDRVQGYGYTF. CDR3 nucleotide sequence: TGCAGCGTTGAAGATCGGGTGCAGGGCTATGGCTACACCTTC.